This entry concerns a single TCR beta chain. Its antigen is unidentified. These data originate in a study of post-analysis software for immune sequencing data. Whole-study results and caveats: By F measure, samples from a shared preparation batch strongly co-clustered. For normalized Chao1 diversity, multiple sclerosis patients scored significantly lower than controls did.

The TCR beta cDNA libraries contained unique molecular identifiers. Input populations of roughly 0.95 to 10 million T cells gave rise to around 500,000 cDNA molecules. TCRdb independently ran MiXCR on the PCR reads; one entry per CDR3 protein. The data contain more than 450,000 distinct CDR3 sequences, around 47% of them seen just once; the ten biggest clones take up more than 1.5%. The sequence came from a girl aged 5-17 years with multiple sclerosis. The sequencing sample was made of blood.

The CDR3 DNA reads as TGTGCCAGCAGTTACCAGGGCTACTATGGCTACACCTTC. Protein product: CASSYQGYYGYTF. V usage is TRBV6-5 and J usage is TRBJ1-2, with D tentatively TRBD1 (5 bases). Trimming stripped 2 bases from V and 3 bases from J, with 7 bases between. This CDR3 is 13 amino acids long. CDR1 MNHEY and CDR2 SVGAGI come from the germline V gene.